Each of the 5 T cell receptor beta chains below was sequenced from the same sample in a study of T-cell memory formation after mild COVID-19. TCRdb processed the 5' RACE reads anew with MiXCR; each CDR3 protein has one entry. The sample lists approximately 410,000 distinct CDR3 sequences, less than 25% occurring once. The sequencing input was PBMCs or a T cell subset sorted from them (not recorded which). These receptors all come from an adult woman who had mild COVID-19 (a few samples of this study predate the infection). Cell type and time point are not known.

This clonotype appeared a few times. V and J are TRBV11-3 and TRBJ2-5; D is perhaps TRBD2 (7 bases). V was cut by 3 bases and J by 6 bases, with 17 bases left in between. The CDR3 has 15 residues. Germline V gives CDR1 SGHNT, CDR2 YENEEA. CDR3 sequence (DNA): TGTGCCAGCAGCTTGAGGACAGCGGGGAGACAGACCCAGTACTTC. Translating it yields CASSLRTAGRQTQYF.

This clonotype was counted only a few times. CDR3 protein: CASTPGPGETQYF. CDR3 sequence (DNA): TGTGCCAGCACCCCAGGCCCGGGGGAGACCCAGTACTTC. The rearrangement links TRBV7-3 to TRBJ2-5, with a weak D call TRBD2 (5 bases). V lost 7 bases to trimming and J lost 5 bases, with 14 bases between them. Germline-derived CDR1 and CDR2 are SGHTA and FQGTGA. This CDR3 has 13 residues.

This clonotype was detected only a few times. This chain connects TRBV20-1 to TRBJ2-1; 13 bases match TRBD2. Germline V gives CDR1 DFQATT, CDR2 SNEGSKA (reference sequence). V lost 6 bases and J lost 0; bases outside the gene matches: 8. The CDR3 length is 17 residues. CDR3 DNA sequence: TGCAGTGCCCCGGGACTAGCGGGACCGAGCTCCTACAATGAGCAGTTCTTC. Amino acids: CSAPGLAGPSSYNEQFF.

The genes are TRBV3-1 and TRBJ2-1, with 8 bases aligning to TRBD2. V lost 3 bases to trimming and J lost 9 bases; unmatched junction nucleotides: 10. The CDR3 loop spans 15 amino acids. Germline V CDR1 and CDR2: LGHDT, YNNKEL (reference sequence). CDR3: CASSHLSGGRGEQFF. DNA for the CDR3: TGTGCCAGCAGCCACCTAAGCGGGGGCCGAGGTGAGCAGTTCTTC.

The rearrangement links TRBV5-6 to TRBJ2-2, with D tentatively TRBD1 (6 bases). V lost 4 bases and J 0 bases, leaving 28 bases between the germline ends. Germline V lookup: CDR1 SGHDT, CDR2 YYEEEE. CDR3 length equals 21 residues. In nucleotides, the CDR3 is TGTGCCAGCAGCCTTTTCTTTTTTCCCGGGACACCGCAATCGAACACCGGGGAGCTGTTTTTT. Translated, it gives CASSLFFFPGTPQSNTGELFF.